The rows below give T cell receptor beta chains drawn from one sample of a study of early T cells in non-severe SARS-CoV-2 infection. TCRdb independently ran MiXCR on the 5' RACE reads; one entry per CDR3 protein. The sample yields some 50,000 distinct CDR3 sequences, more than 9% seen once. Sequencing was done on a sample of whole blood. These TCRs come from an adult who was a healthcare worker with PCR-confirmed SARS-CoV-2 infection or an uninfected control (not recorded which). Each CDR3 is given with its conserved first and last residue. Fields, in order: D gene, CDR3 length, J gene, clone size, V gene, CDR3 protein, CDR3 DNA. The D gene is left open where the match is weak. Clone size is given for some rows only: seen once, a few or many times, or a class if the clone is expanded.

D gene: NA; CDR3 length: 17; J gene: TRBJ1-2; clone size: NA; V gene: TRBV4-2; CDR3 protein: CASSQDRRAGLGYGYTF; CDR3 DNA: TGTGCCAGCAGCCAAGATCGAAGGGCAGGTTTAGGCTATGGCTACACCTTC
D gene: TRBD1; CDR3 length: 12; J gene: TRBJ2-7; clone size: many; V gene: TRBV7-9; CDR3 protein: CASSLRGQEVYF; CDR3 DNA: TGTGCCAGCAGCCTCAGGGGGCAGGAAGTGTACTTC
D gene: NA; CDR3 length: 15; J gene: TRBJ1-5; clone size: many; V gene: TRBV18; CDR3 protein: CASSPPAGGNQPQHF; CDR3 DNA: TGTGCCAGCTCACCACCGGCGGGGGGCAATCAGCCCCAGCATTTT
D gene: NA; CDR3 length: 14; J gene: TRBJ1-4; clone size: NA; V gene: TRBV7-8; CDR3 protein: CASSPRRVGEKLFF; CDR3 DNA: TGTGCCAGCAGCCCACGTAGGGTGGGTGAAAAACTGTTTTTT
D gene: NA; CDR3 length: 11; J gene: TRBJ2-5; clone size: NA; V gene: TRBV12-5; CDR3 protein: CASGLEETQYF; CDR3 DNA: TGTGCTAGTGGTTTGGAAGAGACCCAGTACTTC
D gene: NA; CDR3 length: 11; J gene: TRBJ1-2; clone size: NA; V gene: TRBV30; CDR3 protein: CAWSDIYGYTF; CDR3 DNA: TGTGCCTGGAGTGATATCTATGGCTACACCTTC
D gene: TRBD1; CDR3 length: 13; J gene: TRBJ1-5; clone size: many; V gene: TRBV19; CDR3 protein: CASGQAHNQPQHF; CDR3 DNA: TGTGCCAGCGGACAGGCGCACAATCAGCCCCAGCATTTT
D gene: NA; CDR3 length: 14; J gene: TRBJ2-3; clone size: many; V gene: TRBV3-1; CDR3 protein: CASSPRGSTDTQYF; CDR3 DNA: TGTGCCAGCAGCCCGAGGGGAAGCACAGATACGCAGTATTTT
D gene: TRBD2; CDR3 length: 12; J gene: TRBJ2-5; clone size: many; V gene: TRBV20-1; CDR3 protein: CSAGLAQETQYF; CDR3 DNA: TGCAGCGCGGGACTAGCACAAGAGACCCAGTACTTC
D gene: TRBD1; CDR3 length: 15; J gene: TRBJ1-2; clone size: many; V gene: TRBV4-2; CDR3 protein: CASSQASGGSYGYTF; CDR3 DNA: TGTGCCAGCAGCCAAGCTTCAGGGGGCTCTTATGGCTACACCTTC
D gene: NA; CDR3 length: 14; J gene: TRBJ1-5; clone size: few; V gene: TRBV11-2; CDR3 protein: CASSPQGGYQPQHF; CDR3 DNA: TGTGCCAGCAGCCCGCAGGGAGGCTATCAGCCCCAGCATTTT
D gene: TRBD2; CDR3 length: 14; J gene: TRBJ2-5; clone size: few; V gene: TRBV10-1; CDR3 protein: CASSESGGRETQYF; CDR3 DNA: TGCGCCAGCAGTGAGTCGGGAGGGCGGGAGACCCAGTACTTC
D gene: NA; CDR3 length: 13; J gene: TRBJ2-1; clone size: few; V gene: TRBV24-1; CDR3 protein: CATVGAQNNEQFF; CDR3 DNA: TGTGCCACCGTCGGGGCGCAAAACAATGAGCAGTTCTTC
D gene: NA; CDR3 length: 16; J gene: TRBJ2-2; clone size: many; V gene: TRBV5-8; CDR3 protein: CASSPPWHLDTGELFF; CDR3 DNA: TGTGCCAGCAGCCCACCGTGGCACCTTGACACCGGGGAGCTGTTTTTT
D gene: NA; CDR3 length: 15; J gene: TRBJ2-7; clone size: many; V gene: TRBV9; CDR3 protein: CASSGAQGPSYEQYF; CDR3 DNA: TGTGCCAGCAGCGGCGCCCAGGGTCCCTCCTACGAGCAGTACTTC
D gene: TRBD1; CDR3 length: 14; J gene: TRBJ1-1; clone size: many; V gene: TRBV4-2; CDR3 protein: CASSPGQQHTEAFF; CDR3 DNA: TGTGCCAGCAGCCCGGGACAGCAACACACTGAAGCTTTCTTT
D gene: NA; CDR3 length: 12; J gene: TRBJ2-3; clone size: many; V gene: TRBV7-6; CDR3 protein: CASSLGLDTQYF; CDR3 DNA: TGTGCCAGCAGCTTAGGTCTTGATACGCAGTATTTT
D gene: NA; CDR3 length: 13; J gene: TRBJ2-7; clone size: NA; V gene: TRBV9; CDR3 protein: CASSVEVSNEQYF; CDR3 DNA: TGTGCCAGCAGCGTAGAGGTCAGTAACGAGCAGTACTTC
D gene: TRBD1; CDR3 length: 14; J gene: TRBJ2-7; clone size: few; V gene: TRBV4-1; CDR3 protein: CASSHGQGRAEQYF; CDR3 DNA: TGCGCCAGCAGCCATGGACAGGGTAGAGCCGAGCAGTACTTC
D gene: TRBD2; CDR3 length: 14; J gene: TRBJ2-1; clone size: NA; V gene: TRBV29-1; CDR3 protein: CSVDLAASYNEQFF; CDR3 DNA: TGCAGCGTTGACCTAGCGGCCTCCTACAATGAGCAGTTCTTC